The sequence of this T cell receptor (beta chain) was determined in a study of T cell changes during pregnancy in multiple sclerosis. Sequencing was performed with immunoSEQ multiplex PCR; in TCRdb, only in-frame clones are kept and a portion is missing. This table holds about 38,000 clones, around 90% found once. This receptor was taken from a female donor with multiple sclerosis, enrolled in a pregnancy study. The material was CD8+ T cells from peripheral blood mononuclear cells, obtained after pregnancy.

The CDR3 loop reads CASSETGPYEQYF. The CDR3 bases are TGCGCCAGCAGTGAGACAGGACCCTACGAGCAGTACTTC. The J gene is TRBJ2-7, the V gene TRBV10-2; possibly TRBD1 for D (5 bases). Trimming pared 2 bases from V and 2 bases from J, leaving 7 bases between. The CDR3 is 13 residues long. From germline, CDR1 is WSHSY and CDR2 SAAADI.